Included here is one T cell receptor (beta chain) sequence, with context. Sample time point: peripheral blood 6 weeks after treatment start. This record comes from a study of PD-L1 blockade in urothelial cancer. Whole-study context: Beginning in about 2014, patients received atezolizumab, given as 1,200 mg intravenously every 3 weeks. Blood analysis took place 3 weeks (second dose) and 6 weeks after treatment start.

The data were produced by immunoSEQ multiplex PCR, yet TCRdb's version contains in-frame clones alone and is incomplete. The sample lists roughly 45,000 clones; about four fifths were seen once. Germline CDR1 and CDR2: PRHDT and FYEKMQ (reference sequence). This CDR3 spans 13 amino acids. V was pared by 1 base and J by 8 bases, with 11 bases between. The TCR was taken from a man aged 55 to 70 with urothelial cancer. The chain couples TRBV13 to TRBJ1-1; D remains unclear. Specimen: PBMCs, collected around atezolizumab (anti-PD-L1) treatment. This CDR3 reads CASSLEAPYEAFF. CDR3 DNA sequence: TGTGCCAGCAGCTTAGAAGCGCCCTACGAAGCTTTCTTT.